A selection of T cell receptor beta chains follows, all from one sample in a study of control samples from healthy donors and cancer patients. The protocol was immunoSEQ multiplex PCR, while the TCRdb copy is restricted to in-frame clones and leaves out a portion. Among 95,000 to 150,000 clones listed, over 75% were seen once. The sample comprised blood. These receptor sequences come from a man aged 18-30 years in good health. CDR3s include the opening cysteine and the closing phenylalanine or tryptophan. D genes are given only for firm matches. Only some rows state a clone size, as once, few, many or a class for expanded clones.

NA,NA,TRBJ2-7,TRBV19,CASSIGTTPYEQYF,TGTGCCAGTAGTATAGGGACAACCCCCTACGAGCAGTACTTC
NA,NA,TRBJ1-1,TRBV28,CASSPRQMNTEAFF,TGTGCCAGCAGTCCGAGACAGATGAACACTGAAGCTTTCTTT
NA,NA,TRBJ1-4,TRBV30,CAWSVRRRRNEKLFF,TGTGCCTGGAGTGTACGTCGCAGGCGTAATGAAAAACTGTTTTTT
NA,NA,TRBJ1-2,TRBV20-1,CSASGGNGYTF,TGCAGTGCTAGTGGAGGAAATGGCTACACCTTC
TRBD2,NA,TRBJ2-5,TRBV6-4,CASSFSSGHRETQYF,TGTGCCAGCAGTTTTTCTAGCGGGCATAGGGAGACCCAGTACTTC
NA,once,TRBJ2-2,TRBV5-4,CASSPGIYYTGELFF,TGTGCCAGCAGCCCCGGGATATACTACACCGGGGAGCTGTTTTTT
TRBD2,NA,TRBJ2-1,TRBV11-3,CASSSHRLAGGIEQFF,TGTGCCAGCAGCTCCCATCGACTAGCGGGAGGTATTGAGCAGTTCTTC
TRBD1,NA,TRBJ2-1,TRBV11-2,CASSLEDRVGEQFF,TGTGCCAGCAGCTTAGAGGACAGGGTCGGAGAGCAGTTCTTC
NA,NA,TRBJ2-7,TRBV3-1/TRBV3-2,CASSPGTTYEQYF,TGTGCCAGCAGCCCCGGGACAACCTACGAGCAGTACTTC
NA,NA,TRBJ2-1,TRBV7-3,CASSLNGNEQFF,TGTGCCAGCAGCTTAAACGGCAATGAGCAGTTCTTC
NA,NA,TRBJ1-6,TRBV27,CASSSLGPRDSPLHF,TGTGCCAGCAGTTCCTTAGGCCCCCGGGATTCACCCCTCCACTTT
TRBD1,once,TRBJ1-1,TRBV14,CASSPRTGAFRAAFF,TGTGCCAGCAGCCCCAGGACAGGGGCGTTTCGAGCTGCTTTCTTT
NA,NA,TRBJ2-1,TRBV30,CARRELRNEQFF,TGTGCCCGGAGGGAGTTACGGAATGAGCAGTTCTTC
TRBD1,NA,TRBJ1-6,TRBV28,CASSPGTANSPLHF,TGTGCCAGCAGTCCCGGGACAGCGAATTCACCCCTCCACTTT
NA,NA,TRBJ2-4,TRBV30,CAWSASKDTHF,TGTGCCTGGAGTGCCTCCAAGGATACGCATTTC
NA,NA,TRBJ1-5,TRBV28,CASSPGQGQPQHF,TGTGCCAGCAGCCCCGGTCAGGGACAGCCCCAGCATTTT
NA,NA,TRBJ1-5,TRBV27,CATSPRQNSNQPQHF,TGTGCCACCTCGCCACGACAGAATAGCAATCAGCCCCAGCATTTT
TRBD1,once,TRBJ2-7,TRBV25-1,CASSGPGTGWYEQYF,TGTGCCAGCAGCGGCCCCGGGACAGGGTGGTACGAGCAGTACTTC
TRBD2,NA,TRBJ2-7,TRBV14,CASSQVLGLAGHYEQYF,TGTGCCAGCAGCCAAGTATTAGGACTAGCGGGGCACTACGAGCAGTACTTC
NA,NA,TRBJ2-7,TRBV7-9,CASSPRGFEQYF,TGTGCCAGCAGCCCTAGGGGTTTCGAGCAGTACTTC
NA,NA,TRBJ1-4,TRBV5-5,CIPGRSTNEKLFF,TGTATTCCAGGGAGGTCCACTAATGAAAAACTGTTTTTT
NA,NA,TRBJ1-6,TRBV4-1,CASSQEWYNNSPLHF,TGCGCCAGCAGCCAAGAGTGGTATAACAATTCACCCCTCCACTTT
TRBD2,NA,TRBJ2-1,TRBV6-5,CASSPGTSVLTEQFF,TGTGCCAGCAGTCCCGGGACTAGCGTCTTGACTGAGCAGTTCTTC
NA,NA,TRBJ2-7,TRBV28,CASSLLFYEQYF,TGTGCCAGCAGCTTATTATTCTACGAGCAGTACTTC
NA,NA,TRBJ2-5,TRBV7-2,CASSLDHSAALRRTQYF,TGTGCCAGCAGCTTAGATCACAGCGCAGCTTTGAGGAGGACCCAGTACTTC
NA,NA,TRBJ2-2,TRBV29-1,CSVEDSMGRPGELFF,TGCAGCGTTGAAGACTCCATGGGCCGCCCCGGGGAGCTGTTTTTT
NA,NA,TRBJ1-2,TRBV27,CASSPQHGYGYTF,TGTGCCAGCAGTCCCCAGCACGGCTATGGCTACACCTTC
NA,NA,TRBJ1-4,TRBV5-1,CASSSTGKVYEKLFF,TGCGCCAGCAGCTCGACGGGGAAGGTGTACGAAAAACTGTTTTTT
TRBD2,NA,TRBJ2-1,TRBV27,CASSSPSPGGINEQFF,TGTGCCAGCAGTTCCCCATCGCCCGGGGGGATAAATGAGCAGTTCTTC
NA,NA,TRBJ1-1,TRBV30,CAWSVWGTEAFF,TGTGCCTGGAGTGTTTGGGGGACTGAAGCTTTCTTT
TRBD1,NA,TRBJ1-2,TRBV5-1,CASSLVPPPQGAYTF,TGCGCCAGCAGCTTAGTCCCCCCCCCGCAGGGGGCATACACCTTC
NA,few,TRBJ2-2,TRBV19,CAIGGGAGETGELFF,TGTGCCATAGGGGGTGGGGCAGGGGAGACCGGGGAGCTGTTTTTT
NA,NA,TRBJ1-2,TRBV3-1/TRBV3-2,CASSLVAEGEANYGYTF,TGTGCCAGCAGCCTAGTTGCTGAGGGCGAAGCTAACTATGGCTACACCTTC
TRBD2,NA,TRBJ2-7,TRBV19,CASSYSGTSYEQYF,TGTGCCAGTAGTTATTCGGGGACTAGCTACGAGCAGTACTTC
TRBD2,NA,TRBJ2-5,TRBV2,CASSTPGLAGLKTQYF,TGTGCCAGCAGTACTCCGGGACTAGCGGGGTTAAAGACCCAGTACTTC
TRBD2,NA,TRBJ2-5,TRBV5-1,CASTSGEAGETQYF,TGCGCCAGTACTAGCGGGGAGGCAGGAGAGACCCAGTACTTC
NA,NA,TRBJ2-1,TRBV7-3,CASRNHGRPNNEQFF,TGTGCCAGCAGGAACCACGGACGGCCGAACAATGAGCAGTTCTTC
NA,NA,TRBJ1-4,TRBV19,CASSLRTNEKLFF,TGTGCCAGTAGTCTTAGGACTAATGAAAAACTGTTTTTT
NA,NA,TRBJ2-7,TRBV6-5,CASSSGGGEQYF,TGTGCCAGCAGTTCTGGCGGAGGCGAGCAGTACTTC
NA,NA,TRBJ1-3,TRBV19,CASSKRSPQGSARGNTIYF,TGTGCCAGTAGTAAACGGTCCCCCCAGGGAAGTGCGCGGGGAAACACCATATATTTT
NA,NA,TRBJ2-3,TRBV7-2,CASSFLAVPGGTDTQYF,TGTGCCAGCAGCTTTCTTGCGGTACCGGGGGGCACAGATACGCAGTATTTT
NA,few,TRBJ2-5,TRBV21-1,CASSKVPLAAAYQETQYF,TGTGCCAGCAGCAAAGTCCCCCTAGCGGCGGCCTACCAAGAGACCCAGTACTTC
NA,NA,TRBJ1-2,TRBV15,CATSRRTGTKESYTF,TGTGCCACCAGCAGAAGAACCGGGACAAAGGAGAGCTACACCTTC
TRBD2,NA,TRBJ2-3,TRBV7-8,CASSDGLAGETDTQYF,TGTGCCAGCAGTGACGGACTAGCGGGAGAGACAGATACGCAGTATTTT
NA,NA,TRBJ2-3,TRBV4-1,CASSHLAANTDTQYF,TGCGCCAGCAGCCACTTAGCGGCGAACACAGATACGCAGTATTTT
NA,once,TRBJ2-3,TRBV5-1,CASSLEPLSTDTQYF,TGCGCCAGCAGCTTGGAACCGTTGAGCACAGATACGCAGTATTTT
NA,NA,TRBJ1-1,TRBV27,CASSLTGFTEAFF,TGTGCCAGCAGTTTAACAGGATTCACTGAAGCTTTCTTT
NA,NA,TRBJ2-2,TRBV7-3,CASSRPGTGELFF,TGTGCCAGCAGCCGACCGGGCACCGGGGAGCTGTTTTTT
NA,once,TRBJ2-5,TRBV9,CASSVVGETQYF,TGTGCCAGCAGCGTAGTCGGAGAGACCCAGTACTTC
NA,NA,TRBJ2-1,TRBV7-8,CASSSTRGAGAFF,TGTGCCAGCAGCTCAACCCGGGGGGCTGGGGCTTTCTTC
NA,few,TRBJ2-4,TRBV6-6,CASSSAAGQCF,TGTGCCAGCAGTTCTGCGGCAGGCCAGTGCTTC
TRBD1,NA,TRBJ1-2,TRBV27,CASSSIGGQGRVYGYTF,TGTGCCAGCAGTTCTATAGGGGGACAGGGAAGAGTCTATGGCTACACCTTC
NA,NA,TRBJ2-1,TRBV9,CASSFRNPLHISYNEQFF,TGTGCCAGCAGCTTCCGGAACCCACTCCATATTTCCTACAATGAGCAGTTCTTC
TRBD1,NA,TRBJ2-7,TRBV7-9,CASGTGNYEQYF,TGTGCCAGCGGGACAGGGAACTACGAGCAGTACTTC
TRBD1,NA,TRBJ1-1,TRBV12-3/TRBV12-4,CASSSTGRTEAFF,TGTGCCAGCAGTTCGACAGGGAGGACTGAAGCTTTCTTT
TRBD2,once,TRBJ2-1,TRBV9,CASSVGPAGDGEQFF,TGTGCCAGCAGCGTAGGTCCAGCGGGAGATGGTGAGCAGTTCTTC
NA,many,TRBJ1-6,TRBV27,CASSLLPGDNSPLHF,TGTGCCAGCAGTTTACTTCCAGGGGATAATTCACCCCTCCACTTT
NA,NA,TRBJ2-1,TRBV10-2,CASTGSRVGYNEQFF,TGCGCCAGCACCGGATCCAGGGTTGGGTATAATGAGCAGTTCTTC
NA,NA,TRBJ1-1,TRBV7-2,CASSLSTSEAFF,TGTGCCAGCAGCCTTAGTACGTCTGAAGCTTTCTTT